A single sample is the source of the 23 T cell receptor beta chains below, sequenced in a study of OX40 agonist ivuxolimab in advanced cancers. Sequencing used immunoSEQ multiplex PCR; TCRdb keeps in-frame clones, though not all of them. The data show some 70,000 clones, about nine tenths seen once. The sample in question was CD4+ or CD8+ T cells sorted from blood, obtained in a trial of the OX40 agonist ivuxolimab. These receptors came from an adult with an advanced solid tumor such as melanoma, head and neck, liver or kidney cancer.

This clone was seen once. The chain recombines TRBV5-5 with TRBJ2-1; D remains ambiguous. The length of the CDR3 is 13 residues. Germline V gives CDR1 SGHKS, CDR2 YYEKEE (reference sequence). Trimming removed 0 bases from V and 2 bases from J, with 3 bases in between. CDR3 DNA sequence: TGTGCCAGCAGCTTGGTGGCCTACAATGAGCAGTTCTTC. Translation: CASSLVAYNEQFF.

The chain has TRBV15 and TRBJ1-5, with 12 bases fitting TRBD1. This CDR3 is built from 16 residues. Germline loops: CDR1 LNHNV, CDR2 YYDKDF (reference sequence). Trimming cost V 4 bases and J 9 bases; bases outside gene matches: 10. This chain's CDR3 is CATSKPGQGAPRPQHF. CDR3 sequence (DNA): TGTGCCACCAGCAAACCGGGACAGGGGGCCCCGAGGCCCCAGCATTTT.

Only one count was recorded for this clone. The chain uses TRBV5-5 and TRBJ2-4; D remains ambiguous. Germline V lookup: CDR1 SGHKS, CDR2 YYEKEE (reference sequence). Trimming shortened V by 2 bases and J by 0 bases, and 3 bases separated the two germline ends. The CDR3 totals 13 residues. The CDR3 coding sequence is TGTGCCAGCAGCTTAATAGCCAAAAACATTCAGTACTTC. This gives the protein CASSLIAKNIQYF.

J is TRBJ1-1 and V is TRBV29-1; tentatively, D is TRBD1 (5 bases). The V end was cut by 6 bases, the J end by 0 bases, with 11 bases between. The CDR3 runs 13 residues. Germline V gene lookup returns CDR1 SQVTM and CDR2 ANQGSEA. The CDR3 coding sequence is TGCAGCGTCAAGGGGCGCATGAACACTGAAGCTTTCTTT. The encoded protein is CSVKGRMNTEAFF.

V gene TRBV10-2 combines with J gene TRBJ2-5; 8 positions agree with TRBD2. The CDR3 is 15 residues long. The germline CDR1 and CDR2 sequences are WSHSY and SAAADI. The trim removed 7 bases at V and 2 bases at J, leaving 9 bases unmatched. In DNA form, the CDR3 reads TGCGCCAGCAAACGAAGGAGCGGGAGACAAGAGACCCAGTACTTC. It yields the protein CASKRRSGRQETQYF.

The chain's CDR3 is CASSLITGYEQYF. The CDR3 DNA reads as TGTGCCAGCAGCCTAATCACAGGGTACGAGCAGTACTTC. The chain links TRBV6-5 to TRBJ2-7; tentatively, D is TRBD1 (6 bases). Trimming took 6 bases from V and 4 from J, leaving 13 bases between them. CDR3 length equals 13 residues. The germline gives CDR1 MNHEY, CDR2 SVGAGI.

As concerns this clone: A read error may produce the germline difference seen at one junction end. This chain's CDR3 is CASSLGGQGLSHNEQFF. The CDR3 DNA sequence: TGTGCCAGCAGCTTAGGGGGACAGGGTCTCTCCCACAATGAGCAGTTCTTC. This rearrangement joins TRBV11-2 to TRBJ2-1; 9 bases agree with TRBD1. The CDR3 is 17 residues long. CDR1 is SGHAT, CDR2 FQNNGV, per germline.

In this sample, this clone is medium-sized. This chain connects TRBV5-8 to TRBJ1-4; D not resolved. The germline V gene has CDR1 SGHTS and CDR2 YDEGEE. The CDR3 length is 12 residues. Between the trimmed V and J ends, which lost 2 bases and 8 bases, there was a span of 7 bases. CDR3 loop: CASSLRVEKLFF. The DNA of the CDR3 is TGTGCCAGCAGCTTACGGGTAGAAAAACTGTTTTTT.

This sequence joins TRBV5-1 and TRBJ2-2; 9 bases are a match to TRBD2. The germline CDR1 and CDR2 sequences are SGHRS and YFSETQ. CDR3 length: 17 amino acids. J gave up 3 bases and V 5 bases, and 11 bases lay outside the gene matches. CDR3 sequence (DNA): TGCGCCAGCAGACGATCTGGCGGGGGGGAGTACACCGGGGAGCTGTTTTTT. This gives the protein CASRRSGGGEYTGELFF.

The rearrangement uses TRBV4-2 and TRBJ2-7; 12 bases line up with TRBD2. The CDR3 runs 17 residues. Unmatched junction bases numbered 7, after V lost 1 base and J lost 3 bases. Germline loops: CDR1 LGHNA, CDR2 YNFKEQ. CDR3 protein: CASSQVASTSGGYEQYF. The CDR3 DNA reads TGTGCCAGCAGCCAAGTAGCTTCGACTAGCGGGGGCTACGAGCAGTACTTC.

The sample holds a few counts of this clone. The chain combines TRBV16 with TRBJ2-7; D gene ambiguous. The CDR3 is 13 residues long. Germline V gene data show CDR1 as KGHSY and CDR2 as FQNENV. The germline V and J ends were trimmed by 2 bases and 9 bases, with 14 bases remaining between them. The CDR3 sequence: CASSQPSGIGQYF. Written as DNA, the CDR3 is TGTGCCAGCAGCCAACCCTCTGGGATTGGGCAGTACTTC.

The CDR3 coding sequence is TGTGCCAGCAGAGGGGGCAATGAGCAGTTCTTC. Translating it yields CASRGGNEQFF. The V and J genes are TRBV7-9 and TRBJ2-1, with D perhaps matching TRBD1 (6 bases). The V gene lost 6 bases and the J gene lost 6 bases, with 6 bases spanning the gap. Germline CDR1 reads SEHNR; CDR2 reads FQNEAQ (reference sequence). This CDR3 comprises 11 residues.

The chain joins TRBV19 to TRBJ2-5; tentative D call: TRBD2 (6 bases). The length of the CDR3 is 15 residues. Trimming removed 4 bases at V and 4 bases at J, with 16 bases between. CDR1 is LNHDA, CDR2 SQIVND, per germline (reference sequence). This CDR3 reads CASSSIAEKGETQYF. The CDR3 region has the DNA TGTGCCAGTAGTAGCATAGCGGAGAAGGGAGAGACCCAGTACTTC.

The chain recombines TRBV5-4 with TRBJ2-7; D possibly matches TRBD1 or TRBD2 (5 bases each). Trimming removed 2 bases at V and 9 bases at J, with 15 bases between. Germline V lookup: CDR1 SGHNT, CDR2 YYREEE (reference sequence). The CDR3 loop spans 13 amino acids. The CDR3 sequence is CASSFEGRGGQYF. CDR3 nucleotide sequence: TGTGCCAGCAGCTTCGAGGGGCGTGGGGGGCAGTACTTC.

This chain connects TRBV27 to TRBJ1-5; a weak D match, TRBD1 (6 bases). V lost 5 bases to trimming and J lost 0 bases, with 17 bases between them. Germline lookup yields CDR1 MNHEY and CDR2 SMNVEV (reference sequence). The CDR3 covers 17 residues. In DNA, the CDR3 is TGTGCCAGCAGTCGCCTACAGGGCACCTATAGCAATCAGCCCCAGCATTTT. It encodes CASSRLQGTYSNQPQHF.

In DNA, the CDR3 is TGTGCCAGCAGTGAAGCGGTGGGGGGACTAGCGGTCATCGGGTACTTC. Protein product: CASSEAVGGLAVIGYF. The genes are TRBV6-1 and TRBJ2-7; 11 bases agree with TRBD2. CDR1 and CDR2 (germline): MNHNS, SASEGT. With 0 bases clipped from V and 12 bases from J, the junction kept 13 bases outside the gene matches. This CDR3 contains 16 residues.

The chain recombines TRBV5-1 with TRBJ2-3; perhaps D is TRBD1 or TRBD2 (5 bases each). Looked up from germline, CDR1 is SGHRS and CDR2 is YFSETQ. There are 13 residues in the CDR3. V lost 6 bases and J lost 0, with 8 bases in between. For the CDR3, the DNA is TGCGCCAGCAACCGGGGCAGCACAGATACGCAGTATTTT. Its protein product is CASNRGSTDTQYF. Variable domain in full (rest from reference TRBV5-1 and TRBJ2-3): KAGVTQTPRYLIKTRGQQVTLSCSPISGHRSVSWYQQTPGQGLQFLFEYFSETQRNKGNFPGRFSGRQFSNSRSEMNVSTLELGDSALYLCASNRGSTDTQYFGPGTRLTVL.

The chain combines TRBV5-4 with TRBJ2-5; D gene ambiguous. Per the germline V gene, CDR1 is SGHNT and CDR2 is YYREEE (reference sequence). The ends were cut back, 0 bases at V and 5 bases at J, with 8 bases in the middle. This CDR3 is 13 amino acids long. The CDR3 nucleotides read TGTGCCAGCAGCTTGGGCTCATGGGAGACCCAGTACTTC. Translation gives CASSLGSWETQYF.

The chain carries TRBV7-9 and TRBJ1-3, with a possible D match to TRBD1 (5 bases). The V and J ends lost 5 bases and 4 bases respectively, with 18 bases between them. The length of the CDR3 is 16 residues. Germline V gene sequence: CDR1 SEHNR, CDR2 FQNEAQ (reference sequence). CDR3 nucleotides: TGTGCCAGCAGCCCTAAATTCAGGGAAGCCGGAAACACCATATATTTT. It yields the protein CASSPKFREAGNTIYF.

Here the CDR3 reads CASSLATENEQFF. As DNA, the CDR3 is TGTGCCAGCAGCTTAGCCACTGAGAATGAGCAGTTCTTC. V gene TRBV7-2 combines with J gene TRBJ2-1; D remains unclear. This CDR3 region has 13 residues. Germline CDR1 reads SGHTA; CDR2 reads FQGNSA. The V end lost 0 bases, the J end lost 7 bases, and 7 bases lay between the germline ends.

The chain links TRBV5-1 to TRBJ2-1, with TRBD2 identical over 10 bases. The ends lost 3 bases at V and 4 bases at J; junction bases unmatched: 10. Germline V gives CDR1 SGHRS, CDR2 YFSETQ. CDR3 length equals 17 residues. CDR3 DNA sequence: TGCGCCAGCAGCTCCTCCACCCTAGCGGGGGTTTACAATGAGCAGTTCTTC. Its translation: CASSSSTLAGVYNEQFF.

CDR3 amino acids: CASSLDVGGSSGNTIYF. CDR3 bases: TGCGCCAGCAGCTTGGATGTAGGAGGGAGTAGTGGAAACACCATATATTTT. J is TRBJ1-3 and V is TRBV5-1; D is unresolved. The CDR3 consists of 17 residues. V was trimmed by 0 bases and J by 3 bases, leaving 16 bases between them. Germline CDR1 reads SGHRS; CDR2 reads YFSETQ.

The gene calls are TRBV19 and TRBJ1-5, with 9 bases that match TRBD1. With V trimmed by 2 bases and J by 3 bases, 5 bases remained unmatched. Germline-derived CDR1 and CDR2 are LNHDA and SQIVND (reference sequence). The CDR3 spans 16 residues. DNA for the CDR3: TGTGCCAGTAGTATAATACAGGGGGCTGTCAATCAGCCCCAGCATTTT. It is translated as CASSIIQGAVNQPQHF.